This T cell receptor beta chain derives from a study of T cell responses to AZD1222 COVID-19 vaccine. Findings and limits, study-wide: Clonal diversity may have been underestimated in mostly white British donors. Close to half of spike-specific TCRs reportedly recognize unmutated variant regions.

About this clone: Antigen unknown.

With V trimmed by 0 bases and J by 9 bases, 9 bases remained unmatched. The CDR3 loop spans 16 amino acids. Germline V lookup: CDR1 SGDLS, CDR2 YYNGEE. TCRdb's copy holds only in-frame clones and misses some; the assay was immunoSEQ multiplex PCR. The sample carries some 120,000 clones, roughly 90% recorded once. This sequence was found in an adult in good health. The chain combines TRBV9 with TRBJ2-1; 10 bases line up with TRBD2. The sample here was peripheral blood, taken on day 0 of AZD1222 vaccination. The CDR3 protein is CASSVGQREGLGEQFF. In DNA, the CDR3 is TGTGCCAGCAGCGTAGGTCAGCGGGAGGGCCTGGGTGAGCAGTTCTTC. The full variable domain, completed using reference TRBV9 and TRBJ2-1, is DSGVTQTPKHLITATGQRVTLRCSPRSGDLSVYWYQQSLDQGLQFLIQYYNGEERAKGNILERFSAQQFPDLHSELNLSSLELGDSALYFCASSVGQREGLGEQFFGPGTRLTVL.